The 16 T cell receptor beta chains presented below share a single source sample, sequenced in a study of shared clonotypes between healthy human individuals. Using immunoSEQ multiplex PCR, the repertoire was profiled, and TCRdb retains in-frame clones only, with some absent. The table records roughly 2 million clones, under 97% of them present only once. The sample was naive CD4+ T cells sorted from blood. Regarding subset: CD45RA+ positively selected. The receptors were sampled from a man between 18 and 29 years old in good health.

The J gene is TRBJ1-5, the V gene TRBV11-2; weak D call: TRBD1 (5 bases). Germline loops: CDR1 SGHAT, CDR2 FQNNGV. This CDR3 region has 16 residues. V shed 0 bases and J shed 2 bases, with 11 bases lying between them. The CDR3: CASSLEGQGGNQPQHF. The CDR3 coding sequence is TGTGCCAGCAGCTTAGAAGGGCAGGGAGGCAATCAGCCCCAGCATTTT.

The chain employs TRBV5-8 and TRBJ1-4; D unresolved. This CDR3 is 15 amino acids long. V lost 0 bases to trimming and J lost 8 bases, with 14 bases between them. Germline V gene sequence: CDR1 SGHTS, CDR2 YDEGEE. The chain's CDR3 is CASSLARTFGEKLFF. The DNA of the CDR3 is TGTGCCAGCAGCTTGGCCCGCACGTTCGGCGAAAAACTGTTTTTT.

Comments on this clone: Within the sample, other DNA sequences also encode this same CDR3. The V call is TRBV2, the J call TRBJ1-6; 8 bases align to TRBD1. Per germline, CDR1 SNHLY and CDR2 FYNNEI. The CDR3 contains 14 residues. The V gene end was trimmed by 5 bases and the J gene end by 4 bases; junction bases not matched to a gene: 1. The CDR3 here is CASSRQGYNSPLHF. The CDR3 bases are TGTGCCAGCAGTAGACAGGGGTATAATTCACCCCTCCACTTT.

The chain couples TRBV2 to TRBJ2-7; tentatively, D is TRBD1 (5 bases). The CDR3 extends over 15 amino acids. Germline CDR1 reads SNHLY; CDR2 reads FYNNEI. V dropped 10 bases and J dropped 0 bases, with 19 bases sitting between them. CDR3 nucleotides: TGTGCCACCATTCTGGAGCAGGGCCCCTCCTACGAGCAGTACTTC. Translating gives CATILEQGPSYEQYF.

This sequence joins TRBV2 and TRBJ2-2, with D perhaps TRBD2 (5 bases). Trimming stripped 7 bases from V and 7 bases from J, with 19 bases between. The CDR3 covers 15 residues. Germline values: CDR1 SNHLY, CDR2 FYNNEI. As DNA, the CDR3 is TGTGCCAGCAAGTACGGACTTTCGGAGAGCGGGGAGCTGTTTTTT. Translated, it gives CASKYGLSESGELFF.

This chain joins TRBV18 and TRBJ2-1; TRBD2 matches at 12 bases. V lost 0 bases, J lost 3 bases, and 3 bases stayed unmatched. The CDR3 loop spans 17 amino acids. Germline V gene data show CDR1 as KGHSH and CDR2 as LQKENI. The CDR3 reads CASSPPSTSGSYNEQFF. CDR3 bases: TGTGCCAGCTCACCACCTTCGACTAGCGGGAGCTACAATGAGCAGTTCTTC.

The V gene is TRBV7-6, the J gene TRBJ2-3, with 12 nucleotides matching TRBD2. The CDR3 covers 18 residues. Per germline, CDR1 SGHVS and CDR2 FNYEAQ. Losses at the gene ends were 5 bases for V and 3 bases for J; bases not matched to a gene: 12. The CDR3 sequence is CASSPPGLAGGLTDTQYF. The CDR3 DNA reads TGTGCCAGCAGCCCCCCAGGGCTAGCGGGAGGGTTAACAGATACGCAGTATTTT.

Points on this clone: This CDR3 is also generated by other DNA sequences in the sample. J is TRBJ2-3 and V is TRBV27; D tentatively reads TRBD1 or TRBD2 (5 bases each). The V gene lost 2 bases and the J gene lost 0 bases, with 9 bases spanning the gap. The CDR3 has 15 amino acids. Germline assignment: CDR1 MNHEY and CDR2 SMNVEV (reference sequence). For the CDR3, the DNA is TGTGCCAGCAGTTTAAGGGGAGCAAGCACAGATACGCAGTATTTT. Translation gives CASSLRGASTDTQYF.

The chain is built from TRBV30 and TRBJ1-6; D is unclear. The CDR3 covers 17 residues. Trimming removed 2 bases from V and 5 bases from J, with 19 bases in between. The germline V gene has CDR1 GTSNPN and CDR2 SVGIG (reference sequence). The CDR3 loop is CAWSLSVVSQDNSPLHF. In nucleotides, the CDR3 is TGTGCCTGGAGTTTAAGCGTTGTTTCGCAAGATAATTCACCCCTCCACTTT.

The J gene is TRBJ2-1, the V gene TRBV25-1; possible D gene TRBD2, 5 bases. The V gene's germline CDR1 is MGHDK and CDR2 SYGVNS. This CDR3 has 16 residues. Trimming shortened V by 4 bases and J by 6 bases, and 19 bases separated the two germline ends. The CDR3 here is CASSAATIGKTNEQFF. The CDR3 nucleotides read TGTGCCAGCAGTGCGGCGACTATCGGAAAAACCAATGAGCAGTTCTTC.

For this clone: This CDR3 is also generated by other DNA sequences in the sample. The chain is built from TRBV7-3 and TRBJ2-7, with TRBD1 as a possible D gene (5 bases). The CDR3 consists of 13 residues. Germline V gene sequence: CDR1 SGHTA, CDR2 FQGTGA. V lost 2 bases and J lost 2, with 7 bases in between. The CDR3 DNA follows: TGTGCCAGCAGCTTAGACAGAACCTACGAGCAGTACTTC. Its protein product is CASSLDRTYEQYF.

This sequence joins TRBV28 and TRBJ1-2; perhaps TRBD1 as D (5 bases). The germline V gene has CDR1 MDHEN and CDR2 SYDVKM. CDR3 length equals 15 residues. Trimming stripped 1 base from V and 8 bases from J, with 17 bases between. The CDR3 is CASSLFSSGANGYTF. Written as DNA, the CDR3 is TGTGCCAGCAGTTTATTCTCCTCCGGGGCGAACGGCTACACCTTC.

The chain is built from TRBV5-8 and TRBJ1-3; D gene ambiguous. Trimming took 0 bases from V and 2 from J, leaving 12 bases between them. The CDR3 consists of 16 residues. Germline V lookup: CDR1 SGHTS, CDR2 YDEGEE. As DNA, the CDR3 is TGTGCCAGCAGCTTGGATTGGAGTCCGGCTGGAAACACCATATATTTT. Encoded protein: CASSLDWSPAGNTIYF.

The chain carries TRBV10-3 and TRBJ2-2; D uncertain. V lost 0 bases and J 3 bases, leaving 8 bases between the germline ends. There are 15 residues in the CDR3. Per germline, CDR1 ENHRY and CDR2 SYGVKD. Written as DNA, the CDR3 is TGTGCCATCAGTGAGTCGAGACTTGACACCGGGGAGCTGTTTTTT. It is translated as CAISESRLDTGELFF.

V is TRBV7-6 and J is TRBJ2-3, with TRBD2 matching 12 bases. CDR3 length: 15 residues. V dropped 2 bases and J dropped 4; count of bases not matched to a gene: 1. CDR1 and CDR2 (germline): SGHVS, FNYEAQ. CDR3 in DNA: TGTGCCAGCAGCTTACGACTAGCGGGAGCAGATACGCAGTATTTT. It is translated as CASSLRLAGADTQYF.

A single count supports this clone. The V and J genes are TRBV29-1 and TRBJ2-1; TRBD2 agrees at 9 bases. The CDR3 runs to 15 residues. From germline, CDR1 is SQVTM and CDR2 ANQGSEA. The junction had 11 bases not matched to a gene; V was cut back by 4 bases and J by 7 bases. The chain's CDR3 is CSVGVFAGGRNEQFF. DNA for the CDR3: TGCAGCGTTGGGGTCTTTGCGGGGGGGCGAAATGAGCAGTTCTTC.